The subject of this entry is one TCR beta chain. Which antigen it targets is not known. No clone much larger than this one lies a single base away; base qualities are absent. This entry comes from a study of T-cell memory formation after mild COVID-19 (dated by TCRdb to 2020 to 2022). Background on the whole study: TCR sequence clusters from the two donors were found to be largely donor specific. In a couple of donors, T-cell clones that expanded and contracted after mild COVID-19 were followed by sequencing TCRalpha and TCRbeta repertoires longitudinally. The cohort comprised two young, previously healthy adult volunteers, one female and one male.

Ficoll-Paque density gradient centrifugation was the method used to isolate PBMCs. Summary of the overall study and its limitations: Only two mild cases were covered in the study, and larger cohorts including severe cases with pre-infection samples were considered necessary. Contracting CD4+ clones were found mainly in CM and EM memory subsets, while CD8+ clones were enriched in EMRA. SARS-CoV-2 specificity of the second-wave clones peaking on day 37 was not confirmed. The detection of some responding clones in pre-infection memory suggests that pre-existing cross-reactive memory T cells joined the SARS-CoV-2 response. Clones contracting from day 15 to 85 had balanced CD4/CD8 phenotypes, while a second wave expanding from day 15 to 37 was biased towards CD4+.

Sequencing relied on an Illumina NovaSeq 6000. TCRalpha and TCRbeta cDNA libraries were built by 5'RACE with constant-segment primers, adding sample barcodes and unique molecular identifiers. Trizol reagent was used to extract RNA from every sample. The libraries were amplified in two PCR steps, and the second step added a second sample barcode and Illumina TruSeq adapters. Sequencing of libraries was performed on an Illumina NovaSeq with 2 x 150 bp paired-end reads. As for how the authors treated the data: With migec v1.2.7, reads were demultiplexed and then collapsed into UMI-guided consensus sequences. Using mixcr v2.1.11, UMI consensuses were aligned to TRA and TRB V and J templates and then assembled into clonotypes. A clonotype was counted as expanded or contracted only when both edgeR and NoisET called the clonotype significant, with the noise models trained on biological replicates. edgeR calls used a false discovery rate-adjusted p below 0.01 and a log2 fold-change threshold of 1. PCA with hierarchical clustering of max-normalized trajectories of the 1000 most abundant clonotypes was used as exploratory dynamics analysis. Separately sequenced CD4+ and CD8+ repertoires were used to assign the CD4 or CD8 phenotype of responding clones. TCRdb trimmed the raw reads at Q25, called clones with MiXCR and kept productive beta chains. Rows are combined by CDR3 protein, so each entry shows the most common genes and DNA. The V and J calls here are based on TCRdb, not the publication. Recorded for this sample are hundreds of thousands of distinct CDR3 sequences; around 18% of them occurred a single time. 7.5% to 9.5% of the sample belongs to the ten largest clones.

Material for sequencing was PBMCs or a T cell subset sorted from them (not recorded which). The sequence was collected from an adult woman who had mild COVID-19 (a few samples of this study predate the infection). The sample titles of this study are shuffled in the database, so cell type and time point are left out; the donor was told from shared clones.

In nucleotide form, the sequence is TGTGCCAGCAGCCTGGCTGAGATGAACACTGAAGCTTTCTTT. The encoded protein is CASSLAEMNTEAFF. The chain is made from TRBV13 and TRBJ1-1; the D gene is not confidently resolved. The CDR3 goes from the cysteine to the phenylalanine over 14 residues. Only the CDR3 portion is preserved as DNA: 42 bases, with reading frame beginning at the first base. CDR1 is given as PRHDT and CDR2 as FYEKMQ, both from the germline V gene (reference sequence). V is reduced by 5 bases and J by 0 bases, leaving a spacing of 10 bases between them.